Listed here are 4 T cell receptor beta chains from one sample, sequenced in a study of vaccination and CD4 T cells after COVID-19. TCRdb independently ran MiXCR on the PCR reads; one entry per CDR3 protein. The table shows over 15,000 distinct CDR3 sequences, with around 69% occurring only once. The starting material was CD4+ T cells from blood, obtained after SARS-CoV-2 vaccination. These receptors were taken from a human donor who had recovered from COVID-19.

The genes are TRBV19 and TRBJ1-1, with D unresolved. The CDR3 is 13 amino acids. Between the trimmed V and J ends, which lost 3 bases and 1 base, there was a span of 6 bases. Germline loops: CDR1 LNHDA, CDR2 SQIVND (reference sequence). The chain's CDR3 is CASSMSRNTEAFF. For the CDR3, the DNA is TGTGCCAGTAGTATGTCCAGGAACACTGAAGCTTTCTTT.

This sequence joins TRBV28 and TRBJ2-3; 9 positions match TRBD2. The trim removed 8 bases at V and 0 bases at J, leaving 9 bases unmatched. The CDR3 is 16 residues long. Germline V gives CDR1 MDHEN, CDR2 SYDVKM. The CDR3 loop reads CASRGREGRSTDTQYF. The CDR3 DNA sequence: TGTGCCAGCCGGGGGCGGGAGGGCCGGAGCACAGATACGCAGTATTTT.

This clonotype was recorded once. The chain combines TRBV18 with TRBJ2-7; 10 nucleotides align to TRBD1. Germline V lookup: CDR1 KGHSH, CDR2 LQKENI. J lost 3 bases, V lost 3 bases, and 2 bases had no gene match. The CDR3 is 14 residues long. CDR3 coding DNA: TGTGCCAGCTCACCGGACAGGGGGGTCTACGAGCAGTACTTC. Residues: CASSPDRGVYEQYF.

This clonotype was observed a handful of times. V is TRBV20-1 and J is TRBJ2-3, with 8 bases aligning to TRBD1. The CDR3 is 12 amino acids. Germline lookup yields CDR1 DFQATT and CDR2 SNEGSKA (reference sequence). With 8 bases clipped from V and 5 bases from J, the junction kept 6 bases outside the gene matches. The CDR3 sequence: CSLGQGEDTQYF. CDR3 nucleotide sequence: TGCAGTCTAGGACAGGGTGAAGATACGCAGTATTTT.